Below, 14 T cell receptor beta chains from the same sample are listed, as sequenced in a study of control samples from healthy donors and cancer patients. Clones were read by immunoSEQ multiplex PCR, and TCRdb kept only the in-frame ones, dropping some. Of around 130,000 clones in the sample, approximately 94% were seen once. The sequenced sample was blood. These TCRs come from a man between 25 and 39 years old in good health.

J is TRBJ2-1 and V is TRBV7-8, with 13 bases that match TRBD2. Germline lookup yields CDR1 SGHVS and CDR2 FQNEAQ. The CDR3 is 16 amino acids. V dropped 4 bases and J dropped 6; count of bases not matched to a gene: 6. The CDR3 loop is CASSSPGLAGLNEQFF. As DNA, the CDR3 is TGTGCCAGCAGCTCTCCGGGACTAGCGGGGCTCAATGAGCAGTTCTTC.

This clone appeared once. This chain joins TRBV5-4 and TRBJ2-3, with D unclear. V was clipped by 0 bases and J by 2 bases, with 1 base between them. This CDR3 contains 12 residues. CDR1 is SGHNT, CDR2 YYREEE, per germline (reference sequence). As DNA, the CDR3 is TGTGCCAGCAGCTTGGTCACAGATACGCAGTATTTT. Its translation: CASSLVTDTQYF.

This sequence joins TRBV2 and TRBJ2-1; 7 bases fit TRBD2. The germline V gene encodes CDR1 SNHLY and CDR2 FYNNEI. The CDR3 extends over 13 amino acids. The V segment lost 8 bases and the J segment 6 bases; nucleotides outside the gene matches: 7. For the CDR3, the DNA is TGTGCCAGCGGCTGGACGGGGGGCAATGAGCAGTTCTTC. It codes for CASGWTGGNEQFF.

The CDR3 loop is CASSMGQGRNEQFF. The CDR3 bases are TGTGCCAGTAGTATGGGGCAGGGGAGAAATGAGCAGTTCTTC. The chain couples TRBV19 to TRBJ2-1; TRBD1 might be the D (6 bases). The CDR3 sequence is 14 residues long. Trimming removed 3 bases from V and 7 bases from J, with 13 bases in between. CDR1 and CDR2 from the germline V gene are LNHDA and SQIVND (reference sequence).

The J gene is TRBJ2-3, the V gene TRBV7-8; 10 nucleotides agree with TRBD2. The CDR3 has 15 amino acids. Germline V gives CDR1 SGHVS, CDR2 FQNEAQ. The V gene end was trimmed by 5 bases and the J gene end by 4 bases; junction bases not matched to a gene: 6. The CDR3 is CASSATSGDSDTQYF. The CDR3 region has the DNA TGTGCCAGCAGCGCCACTAGCGGGGATTCAGATACGCAGTATTTT.

The chain recombines TRBV19 with TRBJ1-2; 7 bases line up with TRBD1. This CDR3 spans 13 amino acids. CDR1 and CDR2 (germline): LNHDA, SQIVND (reference sequence). V lost 4 bases to trimming and J lost 7 bases; unmatched junction nucleotides: 6. Here the CDR3 reads CASSTQGVVGYTF. In DNA form, the CDR3 reads TGTGCCAGTAGTACTCAGGGGGTAGTTGGCTACACCTTC.

V and J are TRBV7-2 and TRBJ2-1, with 7 bases fitting TRBD2. This CDR3 has 15 residues. CDR1 and CDR2 from the germline V gene are SGHTA and FQGNSA. J gave up 3 bases and V 2 bases, and 4 bases lay outside the gene matches. The CDR3 spells CASSLLGGIYNEQFF. Written as DNA, the CDR3 is TGTGCCAGCAGCTTATTGGGGGGGATCTACAATGAGCAGTTCTTC. The variable domain in full, completed from reference TRBV7-2 and TRBJ2-1, reads GAGVSQSPSNKVTEKGKDVELRCDPISGHTALYWYRQSLGQGLEFLIYFQGNSAPDKSGLPSDRFSAERTGGSVSTLTIQRTQQEDSAVYLCASSLLGGIYNEQFFGPGTRLTVL.

This clone was detected many times. The chain carries TRBV6-5 and TRBJ1-2, with D perhaps matching TRBD1 (6 bases). The CDR3 consists of 15 residues. V gave up 2 bases and J gave up 6 bases, with 16 bases separating them. Germline-derived CDR1 and CDR2 are MNHEY and SVGAGI. The CDR3 bases are TGTGCCAGCAGTTACAAGGGCAGGGGTTGGGATGGCTACACCTTC. Translated: CASSYKGRGWDGYTF.

This clone has just one count. The rearrangement uses TRBV4-3 and TRBJ2-5, with 7 bases aligning to TRBD2. Germline trimming cut 0 bases from V and 2 bases from J; bases unmatched to any gene: 3. The germline CDR1 and CDR2 sequences are LGHNA and YSLEER. The CDR3 covers 15 residues. CDR3 sequence: CASSQDLAVQETQYF. The CDR3 DNA sequence: TGCGCCAGCAGCCAAGATCTAGCGGTTCAAGAGACCCAGTACTTC.

The chain carries TRBV15 and TRBJ2-7; 7 bases align to TRBD1. CDR3 length equals 16 residues. Germline V lookup: CDR1 LNHNV, CDR2 YYDKDF (reference sequence). Trimming at V came to 4 bases and at J to 1 base, leaving 10 bases not matched to a gene. CDR3 DNA sequence: TGTGCCACCAGCATAACGGACAGGCCTATTTCCTACGAGCAGTACTTC. It translates to CATSITDRPISYEQYF.

The gene calls are TRBV7-6 and TRBJ2-1, with unresolved D. This CDR3 contains 17 residues. V lost 0 bases and J 0 bases, leaving 12 bases between the germline ends. The germline CDR1 and CDR2 sequences are SGHVS and FNYEAQ. The CDR3 loop reads CASSLALTAISYNEQFF. CDR3 DNA sequence: TGTGCCAGCAGCTTAGCGCTAACGGCTATCTCCTACAATGAGCAGTTCTTC.

The chain employs TRBV27 and TRBJ1-3; D unresolved. The CDR3 has 13 amino acids. V gave up 6 bases and J gave up 8 bases, with 14 bases separating them. The V gene's germline CDR1 is MNHEY and CDR2 SMNVEV (reference sequence). The CDR3 nucleotides read TGTGCCAGCAGCCTTACCCGACGAGACACCATATATTTT. Amino acids: CASSLTRRDTIYF.

V usage is TRBV19 and J usage is TRBJ1-4; 8 nucleotides agree with TRBD1. Germline loops: CDR1 LNHDA, CDR2 SQIVND (reference sequence). Trimming at V came to 6 bases and at J to 8 bases, leaving 5 bases not matched to a gene. This CDR3 is 13 amino acids long. DNA for the CDR3: TGTGCCAGTAGGCCCAGGGGGCGAGAAAAACTGTTTTTT. Protein: CASRPRGREKLFF.

The V and J genes are TRBV19 and TRBJ1-6, with no clear D. V was clipped by 6 bases and J by 7 bases, with 19 bases between them. Per germline, CDR1 LNHDA and CDR2 SQIVND (reference sequence). This CDR3 has 16 residues. CDR3 DNA sequence: TGTGCCAGTAGAAACGGGCGCCTCCCGGGGAATTCACCCCTCCACTTT. It translates to CASRNGRLPGNSPLHF.